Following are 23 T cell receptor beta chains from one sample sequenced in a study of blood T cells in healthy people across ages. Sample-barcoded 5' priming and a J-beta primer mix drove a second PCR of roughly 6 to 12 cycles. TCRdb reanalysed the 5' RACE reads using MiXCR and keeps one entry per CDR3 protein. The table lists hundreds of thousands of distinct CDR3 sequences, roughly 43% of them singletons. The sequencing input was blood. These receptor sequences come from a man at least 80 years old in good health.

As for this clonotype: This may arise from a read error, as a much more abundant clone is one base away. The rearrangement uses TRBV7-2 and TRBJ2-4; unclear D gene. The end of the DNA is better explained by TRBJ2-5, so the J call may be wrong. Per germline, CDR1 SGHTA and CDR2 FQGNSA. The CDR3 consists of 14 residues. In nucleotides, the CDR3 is TGTGCCAGCAGCGCACAGCCTTCCGGGGAGACCCAGTACTTC. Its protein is CASSAQPSGETQYF.

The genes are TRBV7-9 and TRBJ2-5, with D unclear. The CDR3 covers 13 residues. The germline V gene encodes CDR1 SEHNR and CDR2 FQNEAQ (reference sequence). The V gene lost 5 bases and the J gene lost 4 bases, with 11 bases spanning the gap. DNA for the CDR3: TGTGCCAGCAGCGGGAACGCCGGAGAGACCCAGTACTTC. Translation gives CASSGNAGETQYF.

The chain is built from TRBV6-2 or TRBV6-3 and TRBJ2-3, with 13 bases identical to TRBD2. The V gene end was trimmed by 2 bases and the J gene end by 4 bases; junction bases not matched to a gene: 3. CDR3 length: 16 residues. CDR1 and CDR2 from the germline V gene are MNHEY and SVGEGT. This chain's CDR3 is CASSYSGLAGADTQYF. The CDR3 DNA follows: TGTGCCAGCAGTTACAGTGGACTAGCGGGAGCAGATACGCAGTATTTT.

The CDR3, as DNA: TGTGCCAGCAGCAACAGGGTAAGGATCGGCAATGAGCAGTTCTTC. As protein: CASSNRVRIGNEQFF. The chain has TRBV6-2 or TRBV6-3 and TRBJ2-1, with D maybe TRBD1 (6 bases). Germline CDR1 is MNHEY and CDR2 is SVGEGT. V shed 6 bases and J shed 6 bases, with 18 bases lying between them. The CDR3 contains 15 residues.

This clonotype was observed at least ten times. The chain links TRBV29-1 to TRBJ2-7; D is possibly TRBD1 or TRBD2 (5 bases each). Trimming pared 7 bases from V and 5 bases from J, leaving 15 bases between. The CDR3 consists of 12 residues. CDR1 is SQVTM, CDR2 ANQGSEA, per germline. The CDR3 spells CSAGRGANEQYF. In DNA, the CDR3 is TGCAGCGCCGGACGAGGGGCCAACGAGCAGTACTTC.

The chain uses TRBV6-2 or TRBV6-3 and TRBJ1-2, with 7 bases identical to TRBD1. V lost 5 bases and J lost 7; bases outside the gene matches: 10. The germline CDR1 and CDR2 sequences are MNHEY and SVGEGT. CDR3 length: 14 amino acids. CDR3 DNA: TGTGCCAGCAGTGTCGACAGGGCGGCTTGTGGCTACACCTTC. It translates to CASSVDRAACGYTF.

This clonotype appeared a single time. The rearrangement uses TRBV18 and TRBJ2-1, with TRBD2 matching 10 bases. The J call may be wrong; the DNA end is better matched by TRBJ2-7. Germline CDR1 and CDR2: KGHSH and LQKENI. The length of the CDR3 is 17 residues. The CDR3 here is CASSQMASGSGYNEQYF. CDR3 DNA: TGTGCCAGCTCACAAATGGCTAGCGGGAGTGGGTACAATGAGCAGTACTTC.

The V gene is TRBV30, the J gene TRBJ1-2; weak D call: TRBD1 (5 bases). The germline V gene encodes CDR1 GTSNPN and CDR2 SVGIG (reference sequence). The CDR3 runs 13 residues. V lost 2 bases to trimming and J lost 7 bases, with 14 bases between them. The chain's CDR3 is CAWSRGPGVGYTF. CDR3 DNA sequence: TGTGCCTGGAGTAGGGGCCCGGGGGTTGGCTACACCTTC.

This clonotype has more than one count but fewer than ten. This CDR3 reads CASSLASGTGDTQYF. CDR3 bases: TGTGCCAGCAGCTTGGCTAGCGGGACCGGAGATACGCAGTATTTT. V usage is TRBV5-5 and J usage is TRBJ2-3; 9 bases line up with TRBD2. This CDR3 has 15 residues. V was clipped by 0 bases and J by 5 bases; unmatched bases: 4. Germline V CDR1 and CDR2: SGHKS, YYEKEE (reference sequence).

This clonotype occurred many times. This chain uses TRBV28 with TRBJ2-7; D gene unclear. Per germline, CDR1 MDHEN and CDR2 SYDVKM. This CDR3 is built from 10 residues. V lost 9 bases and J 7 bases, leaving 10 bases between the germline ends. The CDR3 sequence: CASSTREQYF. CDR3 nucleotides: TGTGCCAGTTCCACGCGTGAGCAGTACTTC.

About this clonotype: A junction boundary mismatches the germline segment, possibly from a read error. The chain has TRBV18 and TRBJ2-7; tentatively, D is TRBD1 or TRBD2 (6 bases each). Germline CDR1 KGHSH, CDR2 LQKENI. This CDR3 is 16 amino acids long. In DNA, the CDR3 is TGTGCCCGCTCACCACCGACGGGGGCCGCAGAAAATGAGCAGTACTTC. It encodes CARSPPTGAAENEQYF.

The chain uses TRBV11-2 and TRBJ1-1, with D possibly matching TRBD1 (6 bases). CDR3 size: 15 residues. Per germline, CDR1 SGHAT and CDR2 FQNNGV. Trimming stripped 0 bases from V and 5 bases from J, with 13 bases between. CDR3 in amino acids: CASSLDLTRGTEAFF. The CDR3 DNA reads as TGTGCCAGCAGCTTAGATCTGACTAGGGGGACTGAAGCTTTCTTT.

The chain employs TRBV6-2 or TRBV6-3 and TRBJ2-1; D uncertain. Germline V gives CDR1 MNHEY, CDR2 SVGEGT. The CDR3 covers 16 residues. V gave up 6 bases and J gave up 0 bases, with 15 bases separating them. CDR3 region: CASRNSYSPSYNEQFF. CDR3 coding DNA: TGTGCCAGCAGAAACTCATATAGCCCCTCCTACAATGAGCAGTTCTTC.

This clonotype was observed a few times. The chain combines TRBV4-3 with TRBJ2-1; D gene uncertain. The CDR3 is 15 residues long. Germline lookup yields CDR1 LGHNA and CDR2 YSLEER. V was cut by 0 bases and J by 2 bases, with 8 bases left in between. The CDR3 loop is CASSQDSFTYNEQFF. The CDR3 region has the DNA TGCGCCAGCAGCCAAGATTCCTTCACCTACAATGAGCAGTTCTTC.

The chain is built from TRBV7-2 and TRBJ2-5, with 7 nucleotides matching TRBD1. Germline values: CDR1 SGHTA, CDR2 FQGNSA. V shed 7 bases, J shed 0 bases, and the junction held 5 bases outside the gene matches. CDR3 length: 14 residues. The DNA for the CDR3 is TGTGCCAGCAACTGGGACAGCCACCAAGAGACCCAGTACTTC. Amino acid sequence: CASNWDSHQETQYF. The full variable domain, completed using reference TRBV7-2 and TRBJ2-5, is GAGVSQSPSNKVTEKGKDVELRCDPISGHTALYWYRQSLGQGLEFLIYFQGNSAPDKSGLPSDRFSAERTGGSVSTLTIQRTQQEDSAVYLCASNWDSHQETQYFGPGTRLLVL.

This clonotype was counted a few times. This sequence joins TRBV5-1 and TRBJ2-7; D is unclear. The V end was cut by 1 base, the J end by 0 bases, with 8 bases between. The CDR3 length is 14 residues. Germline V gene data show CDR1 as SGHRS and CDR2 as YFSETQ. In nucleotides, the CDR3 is TGCGCCAGCAGCTTGTCACGGTCCTCCTACGAGCAGTACTTC. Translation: CASSLSRSSYEQYF. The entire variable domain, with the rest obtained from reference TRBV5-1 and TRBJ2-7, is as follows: KAGVTQTPRYLIKTRGQQVTLSCSPISGHRSVSWYQQTPGQGLQFLFEYFSETQRNKGNFPGRFSGRQFSNSRSEMNVSTLELGDSALYLCASSLSRSSYEQYFGPGTRLTVT.

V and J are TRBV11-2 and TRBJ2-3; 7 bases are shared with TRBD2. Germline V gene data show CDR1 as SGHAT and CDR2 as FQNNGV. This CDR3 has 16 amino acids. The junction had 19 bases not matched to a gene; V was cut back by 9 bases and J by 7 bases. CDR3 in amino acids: CASSPLPGGISHTQYF. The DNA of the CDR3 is TGTGCCAGTAGCCCACTTCCGGGGGGAATCTCCCATACGCAGTATTTT. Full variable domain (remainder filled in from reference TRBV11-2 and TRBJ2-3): EAGVAQSPRYKIIEKRQSVAFWCNPISGHATLYWYQQILGQGPKLLIQFQNNGVVDDSQLPKDRFSAERLKGVDSTLKIQPAKLEDSAVYLCASSPLPGGISHTQYFGPGTRLTVL.

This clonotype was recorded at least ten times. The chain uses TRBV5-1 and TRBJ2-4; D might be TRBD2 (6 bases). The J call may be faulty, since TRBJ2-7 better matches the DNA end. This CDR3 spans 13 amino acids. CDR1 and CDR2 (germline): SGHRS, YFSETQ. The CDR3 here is CASRETVGGEQYF. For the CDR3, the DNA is TGCGCCAGTCGGGAAACAGTGGGGGGCGAGCAGTACTTC.

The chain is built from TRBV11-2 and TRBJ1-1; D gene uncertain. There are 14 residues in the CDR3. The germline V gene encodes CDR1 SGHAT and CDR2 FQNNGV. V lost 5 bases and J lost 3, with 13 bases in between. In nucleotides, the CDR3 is TGTGCCAGCAGCCCGACCCACCTGGACACTGAAGCTTTCTTT. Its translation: CASSPTHLDTEAFF.

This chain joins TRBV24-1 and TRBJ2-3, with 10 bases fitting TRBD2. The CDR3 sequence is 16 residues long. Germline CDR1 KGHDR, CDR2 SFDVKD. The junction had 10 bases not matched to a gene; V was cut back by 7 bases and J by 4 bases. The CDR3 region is CATSRNQAGGPDTQYF. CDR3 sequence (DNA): TGTGCCACCAGCCGAAACCAAGCGGGAGGGCCAGATACGCAGTATTTT.

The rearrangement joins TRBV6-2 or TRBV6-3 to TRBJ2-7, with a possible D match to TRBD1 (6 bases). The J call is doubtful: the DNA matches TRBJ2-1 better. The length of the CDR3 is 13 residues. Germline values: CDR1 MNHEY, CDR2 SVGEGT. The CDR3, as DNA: TGTGCCAGCAGTTGGAATCTGGACAGTGAGCAGTTCTTC. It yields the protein CASSWNLDSEQFF.

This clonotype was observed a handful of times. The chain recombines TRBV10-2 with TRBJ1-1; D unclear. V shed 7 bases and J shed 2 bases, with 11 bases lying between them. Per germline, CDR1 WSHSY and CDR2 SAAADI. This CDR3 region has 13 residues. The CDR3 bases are TGCGCCAGCATTCGGGATTTAAACACTGAAGCTTTCTTT. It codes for CASIRDLNTEAFF.

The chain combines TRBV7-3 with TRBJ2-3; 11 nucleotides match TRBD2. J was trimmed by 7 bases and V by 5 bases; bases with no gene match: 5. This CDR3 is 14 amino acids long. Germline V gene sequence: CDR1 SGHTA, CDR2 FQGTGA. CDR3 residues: CASSPGTSGNTQYF. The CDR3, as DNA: TGTGCCAGCAGCCCCGGGACTAGCGGAAATACGCAGTATTTT.